These T cell receptor beta chains were read from a single sample in a study of human T cells and chemical hapten exposure. A single record per CDR3 protein comes from TCRdb applying MiXCR to the RACE reads. The repertoire includes roughly 49,000 distinct CDR3 sequences, about 4.5% of them detected once, and about 1.6% sits in the top ten. Sequencing used whole blood. These receptors were taken from a female donor in good health. Some clones in this sample may be carry-over from other donors' samples. Both conserved end residues are part of each CDR3. Each record gives: V gene, D gene, J gene, clone size, CDR3 protein, CDR3 DNA. The D gene is left open where the match is weak. For some rows the clone size is stated as once, few or many, or as a class when expanded; others skip it.

TRBV5-4	TRBD1	TRBJ1-2	many	CASRNRGGYGYTF	TGTGCCAGCCGCAACAGGGGTGGCTATGGCTACACCTTC
TRBV20-1	TRBD1	TRBJ1-4	many	CSARDREFEKLFF	TGCAGTGCTAGGGACAGGGAGTTTGAAAAACTGTTTTTT
TRBV5-1	TRBD1	TRBJ1-1	many	CASSGQGDTEAFF	TGCGCCAGCAGTGGACAGGGAGACACTGAAGCTTTCTTT
TRBV12-3/TRBV12-4	-	TRBJ1-5	many	CASSPRTLGNQPQHF	TGTGCCAGCAGTCCCCGGACACTAGGCAATCAGCCCCAGCATTTT
TRBV30	-	TRBJ1-2	many	CAWTRDTRYTF	TGTGCCTGGACCAGGGACACTCGCTACACCTTC
TRBV11-2	TRBD1	TRBJ1-4	many	CASSGGGGGEKLFF	TGTGCCAGCAGCGGAGGGGGCGGTGGTGAAAAACTGTTTTTT
TRBV7-2	-	TRBJ2-5	-	CASSLQPGTQETQYF	TGTGCCAGCAGCTTACAACCCGGAACTCAAGAGACCCAGTACTTC
TRBV5-1	-	TRBJ1-1	many	CASSRREIMNTEAFF	TGCGCCAGCAGTAGGAGAGAAATTATGAACACTGAAGCTTTCTTT
TRBV7-9	-	TRBJ2-7	many	CASSYWDRYEQYF	TGTGCCAGCAGCTATTGGGACCGCTACGAGCAGTACTTC
TRBV3-1	-	TRBJ1-3	many	CASSMGDGNTIYF	TGTGCCAGCAGCATGGGGGACGGAAACACCATATATTTT
TRBV10-3	-	TRBJ1-3	many	CAISPAGRGVGFGNTIYF	TGTGCCATCAGTCCAGCCGGGAGGGGAGTAGGATTTGGAAACACCATATATTTT
TRBV5-6	TRBD1	TRBJ1-5	many	CASSGGQGSNQPQHF	TGTGCCAGCAGCGGGGGACAGGGGAGCAATCAGCCCCAGCATTTT
TRBV7-9	TRBD2	TRBJ2-5	few	CASSRLARETQYF	TGTGCCAGCAGCCGACTAGCCCGGGAGACCCAGTACTTC
TRBV4-2	-	TRBJ1-2	many	CASSQLGTQNYGYTF	TGTGCCAGCAGCCAGCTGGGTACCCAGAACTATGGCTACACCTTC
TRBV3-1	-	TRBJ2-4	-	CASSLVTQANIQYF	TGTGCCAGCAGCCTTGTGACACAAGCCAACATTCAGTACTTC
TRBV20-1	-	TRBJ2-3	many	CSAKGYPTDTQYF	TGCAGTGCTAAGGGGTATCCCACAGATACGCAGTATTTT
TRBV9	-	TRBJ1-4	many	CASSVGITSTNEKLFF	TGTGCCAGCAGCGTAGGGATAACTTCAACTAATGAAAAACTGTTTTTT
TRBV7-3	-	TRBJ2-1	many	CASSLQGTYNEQFF	TGTGCCAGCAGCTTACAGGGTACCTACAATGAGCAGTTCTTC
TRBV7-2	TRBD2	TRBJ2-1	many	CASSLRLAVSYSGPGDEQFF	TGTGCCAGCAGCTTACGGCTAGCGGTTTCTTATTCGGGCCCTGGCGATGAGCAGTTCTTC
TRBV5-5	-	TRBJ1-1	many	CASSYPQGLNTEAFF	TGTGCCAGCAGCTACCCTCAGGGTCTGAACACTGAAGCTTTCTTT
TRBV12-3/TRBV12-4	TRBD1	TRBJ1-2	many	CASSGGQLSYTF	TGTGCCAGCAGTGGGGGACAGCTATCCTACACCTTC
TRBV4-2	TRBD1	TRBJ2-2	many	CASSQERGQGDTGELFF	TGTGCCAGCAGCCAGGAGAGAGGACAGGGGGACACCGGGGAGCTGTTTTTT
TRBV28	-	TRBJ2-1	-	CASSLQEGGGGPYNEQFF	TGTGCCAGCAGTTTACAGGAGGGAGGAGGGGGGCCCTACAATGAGCAGTTCTTC
TRBV12-3/TRBV12-4	-	TRBJ2-3	many	CASTIALPTDTQYF	TGTGCCAGCACTATCGCACTGCCCACAGATACGCAGTATTTT
TRBV12-3/TRBV12-4	-	TRBJ1-1	many	CASSSRTGQLNTEAFF	TGTGCCAGCAGTTCCCGAACAGGGCAGCTGAACACTGAAGCTTTCTTT
TRBV2	TRBD1	TRBJ1-1	many	CASSRDREDTEAFF	TGTGCCAGCAGCCGAGACAGGGAGGACACTGAAGCTTTCTTT
TRBV19	TRBD2	TRBJ2-2	many	CATPKTSGGIVGAGELFF	TGTGCCACTCCGAAGACTAGCGGGGGGATTGTTGGGGCCGGGGAGCTGTTTTTT
TRBV3-1	TRBD2	TRBJ2-1	-	CASSQSSGGNNEQFF	TGTGCCAGCAGCCAGAGTAGCGGGGGGAACAATGAGCAGTTCTTC
TRBV5-6	-	TRBJ1-1	few	CASSSIPQVSGTEAFF	TGTGCCAGCAGCTCGATTCCACAGGTATCGGGAACTGAAGCTTTCTTT
TRBV6-1	TRBD2	TRBJ2-1	many	CASAVLGAGLPQFF	TGTGCCAGCGCTGTTTTGGGAGCGGGACTCCCCCAGTTCTTC
TRBV20-1	-	TRBJ1-2	many	CSASSTDYGYTF	TGCAGTGCTAGCTCGACGGATTATGGCTACACCTTC
TRBV20-1	TRBD1	TRBJ1-6	many	CSAKTGGNYNSPLHF	TGCAGTGCTAAGACAGGGGGTAATTATAATTCACCCCTCCACTTT
TRBV7-8	-	TRBJ1-6	many	CASSLGQENSPLHF	TGTGCCAGCAGCTTAGGGCAAGAGAATTCACCCCTCCACTTT
TRBV7-2	TRBD1	TRBJ1-6	few	CASSPKRGDSDFYNSPLNF	TGTGCCAGCAGCCCTAAAAGGGGGGACAGCGACTTCTATAATTCACCCCTCAACTTT
TRBV28	TRBD1	TRBJ1-5	many	CASSFLTGTGDNQPQHF	TGTGCCAGCAGTTTTTTGACCGGGACAGGGGACAATCAGCCCCAGCATTTT
TRBV5-5	-	TRBJ2-5	-	CASSSGTLGETQYF	TGTGCCAGCAGCTCCGGGACTTTAGGAGAGACCCAGTACTTC
TRBV20-1	TRBD2	TRBJ2-3	many	CSARDVAGADTQYF	TGCAGTGCTAGAGATGTGGCGGGGGCAGATACGCAGTATTTT
TRBV12-3/TRBV12-4	-	TRBJ1-6	many	CASSALNSPLHF	TGTGCCAGCAGTGCACTGAATTCACCCCTCCACTTT
TRBV20-1	TRBD1	TRBJ1-5	many	CSASLWDRGSQPQHF	TGCAGTGCTAGTCTTTGGGACAGGGGATCTCAGCCCCAGCATTTT
TRBV2	TRBD1	TRBJ1-4	few	CASSPDRHNEKLFF	TGTGCCAGCAGTCCGGACAGGCACAATGAAAAACTGTTTTTT
TRBV11-2	-	TRBJ1-1	many	CASSLAGGSTEAFF	TGTGCCAGCAGCTTAGCGGGGGGGTCAACTGAAGCTTTCTTT
TRBV10-3	-	TRBJ1-1	many	CAISEGQLNTEAFF	TGTGCCATCAGTGAGGGGCAGCTGAACACTGAAGCTTTCTTT